The rows below give T cell receptor beta chains drawn from one sample of a study of blood T cell repertoires in COVID-19. Only in-frame clones appear in the TCRdb table, and some are missing; sequencing was by immunoSEQ multiplex PCR. The sample lists roughly 410,000 clones, about 89% occurring once. Sample: peripheral blood. These TCRs come from an older woman with COVID-19, enrolled during active disease. Both conserved end residues are part of each CDR3. Each record gives: V gene, clone size, J gene, CDR3 protein. Clone size is shown for a subset of rows, as once, few, many or a class of expanded clone.

TRBV7-9	.	TRBJ2-5	CASSPRGVTETQYF
TRBV19	once	TRBJ1-5	CASGGQGAYSNQPQHF
TRBV5-4	.	TRBJ2-2	CASNLGTSGGPGELFF
TRBV11-1	.	TRBJ1-2	CASSLAGPGLNGYTF
TRBV6-5	.	TRBJ2-1	CASRLTSGLNNEQFF
TRBV7-3	.	TRBJ2-3	CASSRDSRTDTQYF
TRBV11-3	.	TRBJ2-3	CASSWTASSTDTQYF
TRBV2	.	TRBJ1-3	CASSGDRVSGNTIYF
TRBV5-1	.	TRBJ2-5	CASSSGPGETQYF
TRBV7-3	few	TRBJ1-6	CASSSQGANSPLHF
TRBV3-1/TRBV3-2	once	TRBJ1-6	CASSGQGNSSPLHF
TRBV5-1	.	TRBJ2-7	CASSWSDGAAYEQYF
TRBV7-8	.	TRBJ2-3	CASSLLASGGRGDTQYF
TRBV27	.	TRBJ2-3	CASSPGLTFADTQYF
TRBV10-3	.	TRBJ1-1	CAITAGGRNTEAFF
TRBV9	.	TRBJ1-6	CASSGGQGYSPLHF
TRBV6-6	.	TRBJ2-1	CASGTSGGAQFNEQFF
TRBV2	.	TRBJ2-1	CASRIQGDEQFF
TRBV5-6	.	TRBJ2-7	CASSLYRGEQYF
TRBV5-5	.	TRBJ1-2	CASSYEVRLDYGYTF
TRBV21-1	.	TRBJ1-1	CASSKRTGTNTEAFF
TRBV2	.	TRBJ1-2	CASSRDSFYGYTF
TRBV5-4	.	TRBJ1-1	CASSSRVGTEAFF
TRBV4-2	.	TRBJ1-6	CASSQDRIGGVTYNSPLHF
TRBV7-8	.	TRBJ1-4	CASSEQGLTNEKLFF
TRBV6-1	.	TRBJ1-2	CASIPDSLYGYTF
TRBV7-3	.	TRBJ2-1	CASSLTPDNEQFF
TRBV3-1/TRBV3-2	.	TRBJ1-1	CASSQVQANTEAFF
TRBV6-1	.	TRBJ1-2	CASSEFNGYTF
TRBV5-4	.	TRBJ2-3	CAAGTGGDTQYF
TRBV7-8	.	TRBJ2-3	CASSFGTSGGAHTQYF
TRBV19	.	TRBJ2-1	CASSISGLPGLGEHEQFF
TRBV9	few	TRBJ2-1	CASSVLGGNYNEQFF
TRBV5-1	.	TRBJ2-5	CASSLALAGARETQYF
TRBV19	many	TRBJ1-1	CASREGAYTEAFF
TRBV21-1	.	TRBJ1-3	CASSNCPGNTIYF
TRBV5-1	.	TRBJ2-3	CASSLSNTDTQYF
TRBV5-8	.	TRBJ1-2	CASSLRVRDNYGYTF
TRBV19	.	TRBJ2-3	CASSPGRPTSTDTQYF
TRBV7-3	.	TRBJ2-3	CASSLGTSDTDTQYF
TRBV11-1	few	TRBJ1-4	CASSFAQATNEKLFF
TRBV5-1	.	TRBJ1-2	CASSPMTVNYGYTF
TRBV7-7	.	TRBJ1-5	CASSRRGGGNICNQPQHF